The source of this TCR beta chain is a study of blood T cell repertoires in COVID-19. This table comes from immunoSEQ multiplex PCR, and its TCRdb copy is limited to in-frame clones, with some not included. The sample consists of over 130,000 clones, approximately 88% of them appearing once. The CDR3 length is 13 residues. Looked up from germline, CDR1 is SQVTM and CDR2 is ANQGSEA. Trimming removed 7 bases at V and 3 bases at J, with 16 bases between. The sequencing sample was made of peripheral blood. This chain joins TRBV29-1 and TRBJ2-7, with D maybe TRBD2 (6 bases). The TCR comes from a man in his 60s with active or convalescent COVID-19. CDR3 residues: CSAWTNSRYEQYF. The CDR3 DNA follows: TGCAGCGCCTGGACTAATTCCCGCTACGAGCAGTACTTC.